The TCR beta chain under discussion was sequenced for a study of regulatory T cells in long-lasting Graves disease. Assembly of TCR beta libraries relied on iRepertoire HTBI primers together with Arm-PCR of CDR3 regions. TCRdb re-analysed the multiplex PCR reads in MiXCR, keeping a single row per CDR3 protein. The sample consists of over 350,000 distinct CDR3 sequences, 14% of them appearing once. Time point defined: newly diagnosed GD, antithyroid drugs for less than 3 months. Extracted PBMC RNA gave rise to the TCR library. Germline V lookup: CDR1 MDHEN, CDR2 SYDVKM. This CDR3 has 14 amino acids. Germline trimming cut 3 bases from V and 6 bases from J; bases unmatched to any gene: 1. These sequences were also reported in another study, on T cells in Graves' hyperthyroidism and ophthalmopathy. That paper notes: Classification by a 13 V-J model distinguished ophthalmopathy from stable hyperthyroidism.

The TCR sequence derives from a woman in her 50s with Graves disease. The chain uses TRBV28 and TRBJ2-4; 11 bases align to TRBD2. The source was peripheral blood mononuclear cells (PBMCs), collected at new diagnosis, from a patient treated with antithyroid drugs. As DNA, the CDR3 is TGTGCCAGCAGTTTCACTAGCGGGGGAAACATTCAGTACTTC. This gives the protein CASSFTSGGNIQYF.